This TCR beta chain was observed in a study of T-cell memory formation after mild COVID-19. This clonotype has only a few counts. From the 5' RACE reads, TCRdb called clonotypes with MiXCR, one entry per CDR3 protein. In the table there are 550,000 to 650,000 distinct CDR3 sequences, roughly a sixth of which are singletons. V was trimmed by 1 base and J by 5 bases, leaving 17 bases between them. CDR1 and CDR2 (germline): SGHAT, FQNNGV. This CDR3 has 16 residues. Sequences were obtained from PBMCs or a T cell subset sorted from them (not recorded which). This receptor was taken from an adult woman who had mild COVID-19 (a few samples of this study predate the infection). Cell type and time point are not known. The rearrangement links TRBV11-2 to TRBJ1-1, with no clear D. The CDR3 nucleotides are TGTGCCAGCAGCTTAGGAGCGCAGTGGGAGGGAACTGAAGCTTTCTTT. Translated, it gives CASSLGAQWEGTEAFF.